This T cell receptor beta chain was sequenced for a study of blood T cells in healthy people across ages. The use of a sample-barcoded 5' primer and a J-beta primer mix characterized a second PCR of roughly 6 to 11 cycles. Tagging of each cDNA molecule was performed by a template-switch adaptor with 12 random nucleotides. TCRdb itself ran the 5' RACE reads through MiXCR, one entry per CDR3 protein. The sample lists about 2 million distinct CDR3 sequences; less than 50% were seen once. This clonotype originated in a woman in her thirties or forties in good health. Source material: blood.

The CDR3 loop is CASSDQGNQPQHF. The CDR3 DNA reads as TGTGCCAGCAGTGATCAGGGTAATCAGCCCCAGCATTTT. The V gene is TRBV6-1, the J gene TRBJ1-5; D is perhaps TRBD1 (5 bases). Trimming removed 3 bases from V and 4 bases from J, with 7 bases in between. Germline CDR1 reads MNHNS; CDR2 reads SASEGT. This CDR3 is built from 13 residues.